The 25 T cell receptor beta chains presented below share a single source sample, sequenced in a study of cytomegalovirus exposure and HLA in healthy donors. Both 60 Vbeta primers and 13 Jbeta primers went into the PCR. The assay was immunoSEQ multiplex PCR, and TCRdb's table has in-frame clones only and misses some. The sample yields hundreds of thousands of clones, under 80% seen once. The sequenced material came from PBMCs. The receptors originated from a girl aged 2 to 10 in good health and CMV-seronegative.

The J gene is TRBJ2-5, the V gene TRBV5-4, with a weak D call TRBD1 (6 bases). The CDR3 sequence is 14 residues long. V lost 0 bases to trimming and J lost 5 bases, with 11 bases between them. Per the germline V gene, CDR1 is SGHNT and CDR2 is YYREEE (reference sequence). Here the CDR3 reads CASSLGGGRETQYF. The CDR3 coding sequence is TGTGCCAGCAGCTTGGGAGGGGGTCGGGAGACCCAGTACTTC. Supplemented by reference TRBV5-4 and TRBJ2-5, the full variable domain reads ETGVTQSPTHLIKTRGQQVTLRCSSQSGHNTVSWYQQALGQGPQFIFQYYREEENGRGNFPPRFSGLQFPNYSSELNVNALELDDSALYLCASSLGGGRETQYFGPGTRLLVL.

The genes are TRBV14 and TRBJ2-7, with 8 bases identical to TRBD1. CDR1 is SGHDN and CDR2 is FVKESK in the germline V gene. The length of the CDR3 is 15 residues. Trimming at V came to 3 bases and at J to 1 base, leaving 5 bases not matched to a gene. CDR3 residues: CASSHGTGPSYEQYF. CDR3 nucleotides: TGTGCCAGCAGCCATGGGACAGGCCCTTCCTACGAGCAGTACTTC.

This clone was counted a single time. The genes are TRBV20-1 and TRBJ1-1; TRBD1 is a possible D gene (5 bases). CDR3 length: 10 residues. Germline V lookup: CDR1 DFQATT, CDR2 SNEGSKA (reference sequence). Trimming cost V 5 bases and J 11 bases, with 12 bases left between them. The CDR3 sequence: CSALGVGAFF. The CDR3, as DNA: TGCAGTGCTTTAGGGGTGGGGGCTTTCTTT.

The rearrangement links TRBV5-1 to TRBJ1-4; D is unresolved. Trimming shortened V by 3 bases and J by 12 bases, and 18 bases separated the two germline ends. This CDR3 region has 14 residues. Germline loops: CDR1 SGHRS, CDR2 YFSETQ. The CDR3 spells CASSSTVRPRELFF. CDR3 sequence (DNA): TGCGCCAGCAGCTCAACAGTAAGACCCAGAGAACTGTTTTTT.

The sample holds one count of this clone. The chain carries TRBV2 and TRBJ2-6; no firm D call. CDR1 and CDR2 (germline): SNHLY, FYNNEI. This CDR3 has 12 amino acids. Trimming shortened V by 6 bases and J by 3 bases, and 3 bases separated the two germline ends. The CDR3 sequence: CASSYGANVLTF. CDR3 DNA sequence: TGTGCCAGCAGCTATGGGGCCAACGTCCTGACTTTC.

This clone was counted at least ten times. The rearrangement links TRBV6-6 to TRBJ2-1; the D is unclear. Trimming shortened V by 10 bases and J by 4 bases, and 14 bases separated the two germline ends. CDR1 is MNHNY, CDR2 SVGAGI, per germline (reference sequence). The CDR3 is 13 residues long. CDR3: CATSTEIYNEQFF. For the CDR3, the DNA is TGTGCCACCTCGACTGAGATTTACAATGAGCAGTTCTTC.

This clone was seen only once. The V gene is TRBV6-5, the J gene TRBJ2-3; 8 nucleotides agree with TRBD1. Germline assignment: CDR1 MNHEY and CDR2 SVGAGI. V trimming: 6 bases; J trimming: 8 bases; junction bases outside the gene matches: 10. The CDR3 is 14 residues long. The CDR3 region has the DNA TGTGCCAGCAGACAGGGGGGCCCCGTCGGTACGCAGTATTTT. Translation gives CASRQGGPVGTQYF.

The sample holds a few counts of this clone. The chain recombines TRBV6-5 with TRBJ1-1, with D possibly TRBD1 on 5 matching bases. Per germline, CDR1 MNHEY and CDR2 SVGAGI. The CDR3 runs to 15 residues. The ends were cut back, 6 bases at V and 5 bases at J, with 19 bases in the middle. CDR3 loop: CASRDNKAMGTEAFF. The CDR3 DNA follows: TGTGCCAGCAGGGACAATAAGGCCATGGGGACTGAAGCTTTCTTT.

The chain uses TRBV6-5 and TRBJ2-7; D possibly corresponds to TRBD2 (5 bases). In germline, CDR1 is MNHEY, CDR2 SVGAGI. This CDR3 region has 13 residues. With 9 bases removed from V and 2 bases from J, the gap between germline ends came to 14 bases. In DNA, the CDR3 is TGTGCCAGTCAAAGTCCGGGGACCTACGAGCAGTACTTC. Encoded protein: CASQSPGTYEQYF.

The CDR3 spells CASSIGTGGYEQYF. CDR3 sequence (DNA): TGTGCCAGCAGCATCGGGACAGGGGGGTACGAGCAGTACTTC. The chain links TRBV13 to TRBJ2-7; 11 nucleotides line up with TRBD1. CDR3 size: 14 residues. Germline CDR1 PRHDT, CDR2 FYEKMQ (reference sequence). The junction had 4 bases not matched to a gene; V was cut back by 5 bases and J by 4 bases.

The chain recombines TRBV30 with TRBJ2-1; no firm D call. The V and J ends lost 0 bases and 3 bases respectively, with 3 bases between them. From germline, CDR1 is GTSNPN and CDR2 SVGIG (reference sequence). The CDR3 consists of 12 residues. Here the CDR3 DNA reads TGTGCCTGGAGTGTTTACTACAATGAGCAGTTCTTC. Protein product: CAWSVYYNEQFF.

The chain links TRBV5-1 to TRBJ2-5, with a weak D call TRBD2 (6 bases). Germline V CDR1 and CDR2: SGHRS, YFSETQ. The CDR3 covers 14 residues. V gave up 0 bases and J gave up 5 bases, with 11 bases separating them. In DNA, the CDR3 is TGCGCCAGCAGCTTGGGACCGGAGGGTGAGACCCAGTACTTC. Its protein is CASSLGPEGETQYF.

The chain links TRBV5-1 to TRBJ1-5, with 7 bases matching TRBD1. The CDR3 is 16 residues long. With 4 bases clipped from V and 4 bases from J, the junction kept 11 bases outside the gene matches. CDR1 and CDR2 (germline): SGHRS, YFSETQ. The CDR3 DNA follows: TGCGCCAGCAGCCCGGGGGCCAGGGGGGTAAATCAGCCCCAGCATTTT. It codes for CASSPGARGVNQPQHF.

The chain has TRBV10-3 and TRBJ2-1; tentatively, D is TRBD2 (7 bases). The CDR3 is 13 amino acids. With 7 bases removed from V and 2 bases from J, the gap between germline ends came to 9 bases. Germline CDR1 and CDR2: ENHRY and SYGVKD. DNA for the CDR3: TGTGCCATCACCGGGGGGCCCTACAATGAGCAGTTCTTC. Amino acid sequence: CAITGGPYNEQFF.

This clone was observed a handful of times. The chain recombines TRBV2 with TRBJ2-7; 8 bases line up with TRBD1. Germline trimming cut 6 bases from V and 1 base from J; bases unmatched to any gene: 5. This CDR3 has 14 amino acids. In germline, CDR1 is SNHLY, CDR2 FYNNEI. The CDR3 nucleotides read TGTGCCAGCAGAGCCGACAGGGGTTCCTACGAGCAGTACTTC. It codes for CASRADRGSYEQYF.

This sequence joins TRBV27 and TRBJ2-5, with D possibly matching TRBD2 (7 bases). This CDR3 comprises 15 residues. Germline lookup yields CDR1 MNHEY and CDR2 SMNVEV (reference sequence). The V and J ends lost 2 bases and 1 base respectively, with 11 bases between them. The CDR3 loop is CASSLLGGPQETQYF. For the CDR3, the DNA is TGTGCCAGCAGTTTACTCGGGGGGCCCCAAGAGACCCAGTACTTC.

The chain recombines TRBV10-1 with TRBJ2-3; 8 bases are a match to TRBD2. Germline loops: CDR1 WNHNN, CDR2 SYGVQD (reference sequence). This CDR3 has 16 residues. The ends lost 5 bases at V and 0 bases at J; junction bases unmatched: 7. For the CDR3, the DNA is TGCGCCAGCAGTACCAGCGGGAGACACAGCACAGATACGCAGTATTTT. It yields the protein CASSTSGRHSTDTQYF.

The chain combines TRBV30 with TRBJ1-6, with a tentative D call TRBD1 (5 bases). Trimming shortened V by 1 base and J by 8 bases, and 12 bases separated the two germline ends. CDR1 and CDR2 from the germline V gene are GTSNPN and SVGIG (reference sequence). This CDR3 comprises 14 residues. The DNA of the CDR3 is TGTGCCTGGAGTGGAGCCGTGGGGCATTCACCCCTCCACTTT. Protein sequence: CAWSGAVGHSPLHF.

This chain connects TRBV30 to TRBJ2-7; D might be TRBD2 (6 bases). CDR3 length: 14 amino acids. CDR1 GTSNPN and CDR2 SVGIG come from the germline V gene (reference sequence). Trimming pared 4 bases from V and 3 bases from J, leaving 16 bases between. The CDR3 protein is CAWKVAVNHYEQYF. CDR3 nucleotide sequence: TGTGCCTGGAAGGTAGCGGTTAACCACTACGAGCAGTACTTC. The full variable domain, in which reference TRBV30 and TRBJ2-7 provide the parts outside the CDR3, is SQTIHQWPATLVQPVGSPLSLECTVEGTSNPNLYWYRQAAGRGLQLLFYSVGIGQISSEVPQNLSASRPQDRQFILSSKKLLLSDSGFYLCAWKVAVNHYEQYFGPGTRLTVT.

Here the CDR3 DNA reads TGTGCCAGCTCACCCGCCCGACAGGACTTTGGCGACGAGCAGTACTTC. Its protein is CASSPARQDFGDEQYF. The chain employs TRBV18 and TRBJ2-7, with D perhaps TRBD1 (6 bases). This CDR3 has 16 residues. V gave up 3 bases and J gave up 5 bases, with 20 bases separating them. From germline, CDR1 is KGHSH and CDR2 LQKENI.

The genes are TRBV29-1 and TRBJ2-7, with D perhaps TRBD2 (7 bases). This CDR3 comprises 13 residues. Germline V gene lookup returns CDR1 SQVTM and CDR2 ANQGSEA. V was trimmed by 4 bases and J by 0 bases, leaving 10 bases between them. The CDR3 DNA sequence: TGCAGCGTTGGCGGGGGCCTCTCCTACGAGCAGTACTTC. The encoded protein is CSVGGGLSYEQYF.

The gene calls are TRBV5-6 and TRBJ1-2; D is unresolved. CDR1 and CDR2 from the germline V gene are SGHDT and YYEEEE. The CDR3 loop spans 13 amino acids. V gave up 4 bases and J gave up 0 bases, with 7 bases separating them. This CDR3 reads CASSRRTNYGYTF. CDR3 in DNA: TGTGCCAGCAGCCGGAGAACTAACTATGGCTACACCTTC.

The sample holds a few counts of this clone. The chain recombines TRBV5-1 with TRBJ2-3, with 15 positions matching TRBD2. Per the germline V gene, CDR1 is SGHRS and CDR2 is YFSETQ. V was clipped by 4 bases and J by 0 bases; unmatched bases: 9. This CDR3 is built from 19 residues. CDR3 DNA sequence: TGCGCCAGCAGCCGGATTCCGGGACTAGCGGGGGGTAGCACAGATACGCAGTATTTT. Encoded protein: CASSRIPGLAGGSTDTQYF.

This chain connects TRBV7-9 to TRBJ2-5; 12 nucleotides align to TRBD2. In germline, CDR1 is SEHNR, CDR2 FQNEAQ (reference sequence). With 5 bases clipped from V and 11 bases from J, the junction kept 12 bases outside the gene matches. CDR3 length equals 15 residues. The CDR3 bases are TGTGCCAGCAGCAAACGAGGCCTAGCGGGAGGGGAGCAGTACTTC. This codes for CASSKRGLAGGEQYF. Full variable domain (missing parts from reference TRBV7-9 and TRBJ2-5): DTGVSQNPRHKITKRGQNVTFRCDPISEHNRLYWYRQTLGQGPEFLTYFQNEAQLEKSRLLSDRFSAERPKGSFSTLEIQRTEQGDSAMYLCASSKRGLAGGEQYFGPGTRLLVL.

V gene TRBV6-5 combines with J gene TRBJ2-1; 7 bases map to TRBD2. J was trimmed by 10 bases and V by 6 bases; bases with no gene match: 9. The CDR3 sequence is 13 residues long. Germline V gives CDR1 MNHEY, CDR2 SVGAGI. CDR3 loop: CASRPRLAWEQFF. CDR3 in DNA: TGTGCCAGCAGACCCAGACTAGCCTGGGAGCAGTTCTTC.